This T cell receptor (beta chain) emerged from a study of cytomegalovirus exposure and HLA in healthy donors. Overall study context: The approximately 120 validation repertoires and the approximately 690 first-cohort repertoires shared a platform, a later analysis reported.

Study results and caveats: As confirmed in vitro, a few CMV-associated chains were specific for CMV antigens. Published work reported that the classifier diagnosed cytomegalovirus status with high specificity and sensitivity. There were some public TCRs occurring in many donors, but most TCR sequences were rare.

Germline CDR1 ENHRY, CDR2 SYGVKD. The CDR3 is made up of 12 amino acids. Trimming took off 10 bases at V and 7 bases at J, with 13 bases between the two ends. Repertoires were generated with immunoSEQ multiplex PCR, while TCRdb's copy carries only in-frame clones and drops some. The sample has 200,000 to 250,000 clones, 87% seen once; the top ten hold around 3%. On this clone: The antigen remains unidentified.

The TCR was taken from a man aged 18 to 35 in good health and CMV-seronegative. V and J are TRBV10-3 and TRBJ2-2, with a weak D call TRBD1 (6 bases). Material: PBMCs. In DNA form, the CDR3 reads TGTGCCACCGGACAGATGATCGGGGAGCTGTTTTTT. Protein: CATGQMIGELFF.